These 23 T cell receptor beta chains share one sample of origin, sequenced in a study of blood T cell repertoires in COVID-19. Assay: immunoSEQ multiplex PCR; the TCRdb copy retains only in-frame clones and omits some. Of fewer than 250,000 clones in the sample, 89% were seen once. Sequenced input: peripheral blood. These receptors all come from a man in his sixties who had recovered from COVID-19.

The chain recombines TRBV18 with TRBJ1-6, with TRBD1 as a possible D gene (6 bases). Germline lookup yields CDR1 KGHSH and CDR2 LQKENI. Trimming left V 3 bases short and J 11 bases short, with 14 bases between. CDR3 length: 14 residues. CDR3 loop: CASSPLQGGPPLHF. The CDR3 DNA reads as TGTGCCAGCTCACCTTTACAGGGTGGGCCACCCCTCCACTTT.

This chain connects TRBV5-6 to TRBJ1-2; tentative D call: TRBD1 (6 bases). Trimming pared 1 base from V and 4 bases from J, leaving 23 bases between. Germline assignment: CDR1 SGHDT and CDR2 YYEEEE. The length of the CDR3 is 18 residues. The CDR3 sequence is CASSLTNGQPVPRYGYTF. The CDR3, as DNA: TGTGCCAGCAGCTTGACGAACGGACAGCCCGTCCCCCGCTATGGCTACACCTTC.

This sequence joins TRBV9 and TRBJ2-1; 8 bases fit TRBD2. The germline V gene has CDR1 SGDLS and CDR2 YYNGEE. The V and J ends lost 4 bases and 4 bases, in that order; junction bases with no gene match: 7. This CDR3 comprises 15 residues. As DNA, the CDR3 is TGTGCCAGCAGCCCAAGGGGGACTAGGTACAATGAGCAGTTCTTC. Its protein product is CASSPRGTRYNEQFF.

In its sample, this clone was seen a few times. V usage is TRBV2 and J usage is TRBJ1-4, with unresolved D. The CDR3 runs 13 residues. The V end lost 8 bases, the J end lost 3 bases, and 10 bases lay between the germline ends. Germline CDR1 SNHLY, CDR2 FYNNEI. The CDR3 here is CASLRTANEKLFF. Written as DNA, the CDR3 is TGTGCCAGCCTTAGAACAGCTAATGAAAAACTGTTTTTT.

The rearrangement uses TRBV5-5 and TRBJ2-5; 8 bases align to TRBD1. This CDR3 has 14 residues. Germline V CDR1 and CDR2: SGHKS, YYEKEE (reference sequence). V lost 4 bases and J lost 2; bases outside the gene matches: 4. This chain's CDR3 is CASSPWDRQETQYF. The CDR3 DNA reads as TGTGCCAGCAGCCCCTGGGACAGGCAAGAGACCCAGTACTTC.

CDR3 amino acids: CASSPGKNWGETEAFF. DNA for the CDR3: TGCGCCAGCAGCCCCGGAAAGAACTGGGGAGAGACTGAAGCTTTCTTT. This chain uses TRBV5-1 with TRBJ1-1; the D is unclear. V was cut by 4 bases and J by 5 bases, with 21 bases left in between. CDR1 is SGHRS and CDR2 is YFSETQ in the germline V gene. This CDR3 has 16 amino acids. Variable domain in full (rest from reference TRBV5-1 and TRBJ1-1): KAGVTQTPRYLIKTRGQQVTLSCSPISGHRSVSWYQQTPGQGLQFLFEYFSETQRNKGNFPGRFSGRQFSNSRSEMNVSTLELGDSALYLCASSPGKNWGETEAFFGQGTRLTVV.

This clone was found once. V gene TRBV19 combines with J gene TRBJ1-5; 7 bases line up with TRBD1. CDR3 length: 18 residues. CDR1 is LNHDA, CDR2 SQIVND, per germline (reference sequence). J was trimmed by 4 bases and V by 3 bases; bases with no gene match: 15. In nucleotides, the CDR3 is TGTGCCAGTAGTATCCAGTGGGCAGGGGGGAGGTCAAATCAGCCCCAGCATTTT. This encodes CASSIQWAGGRSNQPQHF.

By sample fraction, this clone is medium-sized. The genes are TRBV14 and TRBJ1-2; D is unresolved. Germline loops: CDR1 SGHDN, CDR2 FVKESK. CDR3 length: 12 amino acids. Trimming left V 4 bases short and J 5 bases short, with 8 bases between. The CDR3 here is CASSLAGYGYTF. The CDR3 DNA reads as TGTGCCAGCAGCCTGGCGGGATATGGCTACACCTTC.

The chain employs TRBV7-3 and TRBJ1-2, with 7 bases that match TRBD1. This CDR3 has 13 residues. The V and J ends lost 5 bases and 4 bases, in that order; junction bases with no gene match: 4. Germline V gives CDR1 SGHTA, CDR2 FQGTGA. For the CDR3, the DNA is TGTGCCAGCAGCGACTCAGGGGGCTATGGCTACACCTTC. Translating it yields CASSDSGGYGYTF.

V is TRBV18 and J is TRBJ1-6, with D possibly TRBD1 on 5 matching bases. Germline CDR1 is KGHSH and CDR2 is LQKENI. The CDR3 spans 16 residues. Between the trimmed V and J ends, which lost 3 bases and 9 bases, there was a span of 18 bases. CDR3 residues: CASSPSHPDNGSPLHF. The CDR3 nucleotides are TGTGCCAGCTCACCTTCCCACCCGGACAATGGTTCACCCCTCCACTTT. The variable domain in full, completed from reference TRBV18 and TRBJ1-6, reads NAGVMQNPRHLVRRRGQEARLRCSPMKGHSHVYWYRQLPEEGLKFMVYLQKENIIDESGMPKERFSAEFPKEGPSILRIQQVVRGDSAAYFCASSPSHPDNGSPLHFGNGTRLTVT.

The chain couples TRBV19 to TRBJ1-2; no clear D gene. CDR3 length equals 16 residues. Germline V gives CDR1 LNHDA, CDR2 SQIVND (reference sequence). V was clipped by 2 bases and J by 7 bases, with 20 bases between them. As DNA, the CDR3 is TGTGCCAGTAGTATATTCTCCTCCCGTGAGGTGGCTGGCTACACCTTC. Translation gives CASSIFSSREVAGYTF.

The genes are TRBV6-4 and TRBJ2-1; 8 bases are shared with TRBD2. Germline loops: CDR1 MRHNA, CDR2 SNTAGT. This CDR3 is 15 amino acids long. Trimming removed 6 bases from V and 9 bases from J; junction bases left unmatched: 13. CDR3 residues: CASSAERGPTREQFF. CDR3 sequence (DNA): TGTGCCAGCAGCGCTGAGCGGGGGCCTACCCGTGAGCAGTTCTTC.

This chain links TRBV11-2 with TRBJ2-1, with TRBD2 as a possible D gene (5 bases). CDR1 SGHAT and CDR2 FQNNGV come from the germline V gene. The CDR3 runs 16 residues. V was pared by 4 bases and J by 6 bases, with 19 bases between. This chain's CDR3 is CASSSKRLATSNEQFF. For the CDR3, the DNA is TGTGCCAGCAGCTCGAAGAGGCTAGCCACATCCAATGAGCAGTTCTTC.

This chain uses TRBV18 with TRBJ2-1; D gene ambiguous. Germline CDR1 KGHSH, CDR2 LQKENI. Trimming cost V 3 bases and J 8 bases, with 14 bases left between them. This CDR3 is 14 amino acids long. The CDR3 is CASSPPGVFDEQFF. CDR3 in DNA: TGTGCCAGCTCACCCCCCGGAGTGTTCGATGAGCAGTTCTTC.

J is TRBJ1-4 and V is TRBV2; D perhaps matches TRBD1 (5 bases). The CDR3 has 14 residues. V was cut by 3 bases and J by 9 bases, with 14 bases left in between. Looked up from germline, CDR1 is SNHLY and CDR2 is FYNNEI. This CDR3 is CASSELQGRKKLFF. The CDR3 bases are TGTGCCAGCAGTGAGCTTCAGGGCCGGAAAAAACTGTTTTTT. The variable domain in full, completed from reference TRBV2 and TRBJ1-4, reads EPEVTQTPSHQVTQMGQEVILRCVPISNHLYFYWYRQILGQKVEFLVSFYNNEISEKSEIFDDQFSVERPDGSNFTLKIRSTKLEDSAMYFCASSELQGRKKLFFGSGTQLSVL.

For the CDR3, the DNA is TGTGCCAGCACGGGGAGGTATGGCTACACCTTC. Translated: CASTGRYGYTF. The gene calls are TRBV6-5 and TRBJ1-2; D not resolved. Germline CDR1 and CDR2: MNHEY and SVGAGI. The CDR3 spans 11 residues. The germline V and J ends were trimmed by 7 bases and 5 bases, with 8 bases remaining between them.

The CDR3 region is CASSEARQPQHF. CDR3 in DNA: TGTGCCAGCAGTGAAGCGCGGCAGCCCCAGCATTTT. The rearrangement joins TRBV2 to TRBJ1-5; D remains unclear. The CDR3 consists of 12 residues. V was shortened by 0 bases and J by 7 bases, with 4 bases between the two germline ends. In germline, CDR1 is SNHLY, CDR2 FYNNEI. Full variable domain (remainder filled in from reference TRBV2 and TRBJ1-5): EPEVTQTPSHQVTQMGQEVILRCVPISNHLYFYWYRQILGQKVEFLVSFYNNEISEKSEIFDDQFSVERPDGSNFTLKIRSTKLEDSAMYFCASSEARQPQHFGDGTRLSIL.

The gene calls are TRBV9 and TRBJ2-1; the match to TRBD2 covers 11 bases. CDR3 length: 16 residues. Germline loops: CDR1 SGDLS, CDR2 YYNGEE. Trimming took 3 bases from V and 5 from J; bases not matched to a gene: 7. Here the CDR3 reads CASSEPGLAANNEQFF. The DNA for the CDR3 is TGTGCCAGCAGCGAACCGGGACTAGCGGCCAACAATGAGCAGTTCTTC.

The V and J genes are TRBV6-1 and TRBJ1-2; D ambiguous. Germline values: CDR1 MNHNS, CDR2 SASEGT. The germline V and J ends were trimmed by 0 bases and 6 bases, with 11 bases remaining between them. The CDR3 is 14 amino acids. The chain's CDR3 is CASSEAGRGNGYTF. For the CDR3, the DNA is TGTGCCAGCAGTGAAGCCGGGCGGGGAAATGGCTACACCTTC.

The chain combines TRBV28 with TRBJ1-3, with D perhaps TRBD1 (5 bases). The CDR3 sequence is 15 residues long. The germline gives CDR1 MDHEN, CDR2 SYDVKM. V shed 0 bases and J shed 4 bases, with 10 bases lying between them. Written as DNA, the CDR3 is TGTGCCAGCAGTTTATGGGCAGGGTCCGGAAACACCATATATTTT. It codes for CASSLWAGSGNTIYF.

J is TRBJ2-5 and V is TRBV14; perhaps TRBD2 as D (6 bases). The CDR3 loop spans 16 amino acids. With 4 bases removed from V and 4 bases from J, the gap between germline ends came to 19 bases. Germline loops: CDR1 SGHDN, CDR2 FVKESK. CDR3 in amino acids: CASSPSGGSYGETQYF. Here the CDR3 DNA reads TGTGCCAGCAGCCCGAGTGGGGGGTCCTACGGAGAGACCCAGTACTTC.

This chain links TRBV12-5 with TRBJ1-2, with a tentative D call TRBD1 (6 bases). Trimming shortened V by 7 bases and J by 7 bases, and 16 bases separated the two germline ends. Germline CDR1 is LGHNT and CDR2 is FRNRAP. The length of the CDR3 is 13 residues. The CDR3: CASVPRGGIGYTF. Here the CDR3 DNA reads TGTGCTAGTGTCCCTAGGGGGGGAATTGGCTACACCTTC.

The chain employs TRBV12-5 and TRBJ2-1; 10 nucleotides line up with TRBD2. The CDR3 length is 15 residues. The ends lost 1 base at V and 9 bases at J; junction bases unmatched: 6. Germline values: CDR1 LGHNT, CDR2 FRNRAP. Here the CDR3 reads CASGLAASGSFEQFF. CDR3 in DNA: TGTGCTAGTGGTTTGGCGGCTAGCGGGAGTTTTGAGCAGTTCTTC.